The present entry profiles one T cell receptor beta chain with its context. The CDR3 is 16 amino acids. The germline V gene encodes CDR1 SEHNR and CDR2 FQNEAQ (reference sequence). TCRdb processed the 5' RACE reads again and assigns one entry to each CDR3 protein, with no DNA. This table lists 500,000 to 700,000 distinct CDR3 sequences. This record comes from a study of T cells expressing NK-cell markers. This receptor was taken from a man aged 18-30 years in good health. The sequencing input was blood T cells: a sorted CD56 or NKG2C T cell subset, CD4+ or CD8+ T cells, or bulk PBMC T cells (not recorded which). This sequence joins TRBV7-9 and TRBJ2-5; the TRBD1 assignment by TCRdb is unverifiable without DNA. This CDR3 reads CASSFLGDREEETQYF.